Detailed here is one TCR beta chain. Its antigen is still unknown. A single record per CDR3 protein comes from TCRdb applying MiXCR to the reads. The table shows roughly 140,000 distinct CDR3 sequences, with about a quarter occurring only once. This record belongs to a study of T cell repertoires in cytomegalovirus infection. Study details: Indications of both CMV infection and matching HLA type were provided by public TCR beta signatures.

Study-wide points: The ex vivo response was dominated by HLA-C-restricted CMV-specific TCR beta clonotypes. Summed public TCR beta family frequency identified CMV carriers bearing the relevant HLA.

Specimen: PBMCs. This TCR derives from a human donor in good health (CMV status not recorded). Some clones in this sample may be carry-over from other donors' samples.

The DNA for the CDR3 is TGTGCCAGTAGTATCCCGGGACTAGTCGGGGGGGAGCAGTTCTTC. It is translated as CASSIPGLVGGEQFF. The chain joins TRBV19 to TRBJ2-1; 8 bases map to TRBD2. V gave up 3 bases and J gave up 10 bases; unmatched junction bases: 11. CDR1 is LNHDA and CDR2 is SQIVND in the germline V gene (reference sequence). There are 15 residues in the CDR3. The entire variable domain, with the rest obtained from reference TRBV19 and TRBJ2-1, is as follows: DGGITQSPKYLFRKEGQNVTLSCEQNLNHDAMYWYRQDPGQGLRLIYYSQIVNDFQKGDIAEGYSVSREKKESFPLTVTSAQKNPTAFYLCASSIPGLVGGEQFFGPGTRLTVL.